The 32 T cell receptor beta chains reported below all come from one sample, sequenced in a study of beta chain features in type 1 diabetes. Expressed TCRB transcripts got sequenced, as all isolated RNA was reverse transcribed. Profiling relied on immunoSEQ multiplex PCR, and the TCRdb table lists in-frame clones only, not all of them. Of under 300,000 clones listed, roughly 10% are singletons. Their antigens are not known. General study points: Shortening of TCRB CDR3s, moderate but significant, appeared in all four CD4+ subsets of Type 1 diabetes patients.

The specimen was naive CD4+ T cells from blood. Receptors were obtained from a man under 40 with type 1 diabetes.

This clone was picked up a small number of times. The V gene is TRBV5-1, the J gene TRBJ1-1; D is possibly TRBD1 (6 bases). Per the germline V gene, CDR1 is SGHRS and CDR2 is YFSETQ. Trimming left V 4 bases short and J 8 bases short, with 15 bases between. This CDR3 is 13 amino acids long. The CDR3, as DNA: TGCGCCAGCAGCCTCGGGACACCCGTGGAAGCTTTCTTT. It translates to CASSLGTPVEAFF. Variable domain in full (rest from reference TRBV5-1 and TRBJ1-1): KAGVTQTPRYLIKTRGQQVTLSCSPISGHRSVSWYQQTPGQGLQFLFEYFSETQRNKGNFPGRFSGRQFSNSRSEMNVSTLELGDSALYLCASSLGTPVEAFFGQGTRLTVV.

This chain uses TRBV28 with TRBJ2-3, with a tentative D call TRBD1 (6 bases). V lost 2 bases to trimming and J lost 4 bases, with 7 bases between them. The germline gives CDR1 MDHEN, CDR2 SYDVKM. The CDR3 runs 13 residues. This chain's CDR3 is CASSLEGADTQYF. CDR3 coding DNA: TGTGCCAGCAGTTTAGAGGGGGCAGATACGCAGTATTTT.

The genes are TRBV5-6 and TRBJ2-1; D is perhaps TRBD2 (5 bases). Trimming took 6 bases from V and 13 from J, leaving 20 bases between them. Per the germline V gene, CDR1 is SGHDT and CDR2 is YYEEEE. The CDR3 spans 13 residues. Here the CDR3 reads CASKISPGDYQFF. The CDR3 DNA reads as TGTGCCAGCAAGATTTCCCCGGGTGACTATCAGTTCTTC. Complete variable domain (other parts from reference TRBV5-6 and TRBJ2-1): DAGVTQSPTHLIKTRGQQVTLRCSPKSGHDTVSWYQQALGQGPQFIFQYYEEEERQRGNFPDRFSGHQFPNYSSELNVNALLLGDSALYLCASKISPGDYQFFGPGTRLTVL.

The CDR3 region has the DNA TGTGCCAGCAGCTACCGACTAGCGGGGGGGAGGGAGACCCAGTACTTC. Protein product: CASSYRLAGGRETQYF. This chain uses TRBV11-2 with TRBJ2-5, with 14 bases that match TRBD2. CDR3 size: 16 residues. Looked up from germline, CDR1 is SGHAT and CDR2 is FQNNGV. The V and J ends lost 4 bases and 5 bases, in that order; junction bases with no gene match: 6.

This clone came up a few times. The V and J genes are TRBV15 and TRBJ1-1, with a weak D call TRBD1 (5 bases). V lost 3 bases, J lost 1 base, and 12 bases lay in between. Germline values: CDR1 LNHNV, CDR2 YYDKDF (reference sequence). The CDR3 has 15 amino acids. Written as DNA, the CDR3 is TGTGCCACCAGCAGGAGCGGGGCTTCGAACACTGAAGCTTTCTTT. This sequence encodes CATSRSGASNTEAFF.

This clone appeared a few times. This sequence joins TRBV15 and TRBJ1-1; D perhaps matches TRBD1 (6 bases). The ends were cut back, 2 bases at V and 0 bases at J, with 16 bases in the middle. Germline-derived CDR1 and CDR2 are LNHNV and YYDKDF (reference sequence). The CDR3 is 17 amino acids. The DNA for the CDR3 is TGTGCCACCAGCAGATCCACCGGGACAATCTTGAACACTGAAGCTTTCTTT. It is translated as CATSRSTGTILNTEAFF.

This clone showed up just a few times. The chain carries TRBV11-1 and TRBJ2-3; D remains unclear. V was clipped by 5 bases and J by 6 bases, with 12 bases between them. Germline V gene lookup returns CDR1 SGHAT and CDR2 FQDESV (reference sequence). This CDR3 comprises 13 residues. CDR3 protein: CASSPRGRDTQYF. DNA for the CDR3: TGTGCCAGCAGCCCCCGCGGAAGGGATACGCAGTATTTT.

J is TRBJ2-5 and V is TRBV7-9, with 10 bases identical to TRBD2. CDR1 is SEHNR, CDR2 FQNEAQ, per germline (reference sequence). This CDR3 contains 15 residues. The trim removed 4 bases at V and 2 bases at J, leaving 4 bases unmatched. CDR3 sequence: CASSSLAGVQETQYF. The DNA of the CDR3 is TGTGCCAGCAGCTCTCTAGCGGGGGTGCAAGAGACCCAGTACTTC.

This clone was seen more than once but under ten times. The chain employs TRBV9 and TRBJ2-2, with D perhaps TRBD2 (5 bases). Germline V lookup: CDR1 SGDLS, CDR2 YYNGEE. This CDR3 has 14 amino acids. Trimming pared 2 bases from V and 7 bases from J, leaving 12 bases between. The CDR3 is CASSVLAPSGELFF. DNA for the CDR3: TGTGCCAGCAGCGTTCTAGCTCCAAGCGGGGAGCTGTTTTTT.

This clone was found a few times. The rearrangement links TRBV27 to TRBJ2-5, with TRBD2 identical over 7 bases. The ends lost 0 bases at V and 5 bases at J; junction bases unmatched: 3. Per germline, CDR1 MNHEY and CDR2 SMNVEV (reference sequence). CDR3 length equals 14 residues. The CDR3 DNA reads TGTGCCAGCAGTTTATCCACTAGCGCGGAGACCCAGTACTTC. Translated, it gives CASSLSTSAETQYF.

In nucleotides, the CDR3 is TGCGCCAGCAGCGCAGGACAGGGGGCCCCAGATACGCAGTATTTT. This translates into CASSAGQGAPDTQYF. The rearrangement links TRBV5-1 to TRBJ2-3; 11 positions agree with TRBD1. This CDR3 comprises 15 residues. Germline CDR1 and CDR2: SGHRS and YFSETQ. The junction had 5 bases not matched to a gene; V was cut back by 4 bases and J by 4 bases.

This clone was observed a few times. The chain joins TRBV7-9 to TRBJ1-6, with TRBD1 matching 9 bases. The CDR3 has 16 residues. The V gene's germline CDR1 is SEHNR and CDR2 FQNEAQ (reference sequence). Trimming at V came to 5 bases and at J to 7 bases, leaving 9 bases not matched to a gene. The CDR3 loop reads CASSLGQGLGNSPLHF. Here the CDR3 DNA reads TGTGCCAGCAGCCTGGGACAGGGCTTGGGAAATTCACCCCTCCACTTT.

This clone was observed a handful of times. The V call is TRBV7-9, the J call TRBJ2-1; 8 bases fit TRBD2. J was trimmed by 0 bases and V by 6 bases; bases with no gene match: 7. CDR3 length equals 16 residues. Germline V gene lookup returns CDR1 SEHNR and CDR2 FQNEAQ (reference sequence). CDR3 amino acids: CASRAIAGSSYNEQFF. The CDR3 DNA sequence: TGTGCCAGCAGGGCCATAGCGGGGTCCTCCTACAATGAGCAGTTCTTC.

The CDR3 is CASSFQGYGYTF. CDR3 nucleotide sequence: TGTGCCAGCAGCTTCCAGGGGTATGGCTACACCTTC. The genes are TRBV5-6 and TRBJ1-2; TRBD1 is a possible D gene (6 bases). The ends were cut back, 2 bases at V and 5 bases at J, with 7 bases in the middle. This CDR3 spans 12 amino acids. Germline V gene data show CDR1 as SGHDT and CDR2 as YYEEEE.

The V and J genes are TRBV5-1 and TRBJ2-5; D remains ambiguous. Germline loops: CDR1 SGHRS, CDR2 YFSETQ. The CDR3 is made up of 13 amino acids. Trimming removed 0 bases from V and 3 bases from J, with 6 bases in between. CDR3 bases: TGCGCCAGCAGCTTGGCGCCGGAAGAGACCCAGTACTTC. It specifies CASSLAPEETQYF.

This clone has a handful of counts. This chain links TRBV7-9 with TRBJ2-1; weak D call: TRBD1 (6 bases). Germline assignment: CDR1 SEHNR and CDR2 FQNEAQ (reference sequence). V was pared by 5 bases and J by 3 bases, with 11 bases between. The CDR3 consists of 14 residues. In DNA form, the CDR3 reads TGTGCCAGCAGCCCCCGACAGGTCTACAATGAGCAGTTCTTC. It translates to CASSPRQVYNEQFF.

The chain carries TRBV7-2 and TRBJ2-5; a weak D match, TRBD2 (6 bases). This CDR3 comprises 16 residues. Germline lookup yields CDR1 SGHTA and CDR2 FQGNSA. V was shortened by 1 base and J by 3 bases, with 15 bases between the two germline ends. This chain's CDR3 is CASSLGLGGLKETQYF. The CDR3 nucleotides read TGTGCCAGCAGCTTAGGGCTGGGGGGATTGAAAGAGACCCAGTACTTC.

The table lists this clone with a few counts. V and J are TRBV6-1 and TRBJ2-3; D unresolved. The V end lost 1 base, the J end lost 4 bases, and 3 bases lay between the germline ends. The CDR3 has 12 residues. Germline loops: CDR1 MNHNS, CDR2 SASEGT. The CDR3, as DNA: TGTGCCAGCAGTGAAGTCGCAGATACGCAGTATTTT. Translated, it gives CASSEVADTQYF.

This rearrangement joins TRBV9 to TRBJ1-6, with a weak D call TRBD1 (5 bases). The CDR3 consists of 13 residues. Deletions cut 5 bases from V and 10 bases from J, with 13 bases between. From germline, CDR1 is SGDLS and CDR2 YYNGEE. CDR3 sequence: CASSSQARSPLHF. The CDR3 DNA is TGTGCCAGCAGTTCACAGGCGCGGTCACCCCTCCACTTT. The complete variable domain, with remaining parts taken from reference TRBV9 and TRBJ1-6, reads DSGVTQTPKHLITATGQRVTLRCSPRSGDLSVYWYQQSLDQGLQFLIQYYNGEERAKGNILERFSAQQFPDLHSELNLSSLELGDSALYFCASSSQARSPLHFGNGTRLTVT.

V is TRBV6-5 and J is TRBJ1-6; D possibly corresponds to TRBD1 (6 bases). This CDR3 is 14 amino acids long. Germline CDR1 MNHEY, CDR2 SVGAGI. Between the trimmed V and J ends, which lost 6 bases and 1 base, there was a span of 7 bases. The CDR3 region has the DNA TGTGCCAGCAGACAGGGTTCCTATAATTCACCCCTCCACTTT. It codes for CASRQGSYNSPLHF.

This clone was seen a few times. This rearrangement joins TRBV28 to TRBJ1-1, with 7 bases fitting TRBD1. The germline V gene encodes CDR1 MDHEN and CDR2 SYDVKM. This CDR3 is built from 13 residues. Unmatched junction bases numbered 6, after V lost 3 bases and J lost 8 bases. In nucleotides, the CDR3 is TGTGCCAGCAGTTTTAGTACGGGACAGGAAGCTTTCTTT. It yields the protein CASSFSTGQEAFF.

The chain links TRBV19 to TRBJ2-7, with no clear D. Trimming shortened V by 3 bases and J by 1 base, and 7 bases separated the two germline ends. Germline V lookup: CDR1 LNHDA, CDR2 SQIVND (reference sequence). This CDR3 spans 13 amino acids. CDR3 in DNA: TGTGCCAGTAGTATGGCCTCTTCCTACGAGCAGTACTTC. Its translation: CASSMASSYEQYF.

The chain is built from TRBV28 and TRBJ1-2, with D possibly TRBD1 on 6 matching bases. The CDR3 covers 14 residues. Trimming stripped 2 bases from V and 2 bases from J, with 9 bases between. The germline V gene encodes CDR1 MDHEN and CDR2 SYDVKM. This CDR3 is CASSLPTGNYGYTF. The CDR3, as DNA: TGTGCCAGCAGTTTACCGACAGGAAACTATGGCTACACCTTC.

CDR3 nucleotides: TGTGCCAGCAGCCTAAGGACAGGGAGGGACACTGAAGCTTTCTTT. This gives the protein CASSLRTGRDTEAFF. This rearrangement joins TRBV7-3 to TRBJ1-1; 8 bases line up with TRBD1. Trimming at V came to 5 bases and at J to 3 bases, leaving 8 bases not matched to a gene. CDR3 length equals 15 residues. Germline assignment: CDR1 SGHTA and CDR2 FQGTGA.

The V and J genes are TRBV11-2 and TRBJ2-5; tentatively, D is TRBD1 (5 bases). Germline V gene sequence: CDR1 SGHAT, CDR2 FQNNGV. V was pared by 3 bases and J by 9 bases, with 14 bases between. The CDR3 consists of 13 residues. CDR3 DNA: TGTGCCAGCAGCTTGGGGCCCTTGGACCCCCAGTACTTC. Protein: CASSLGPLDPQYF.

J is TRBJ2-1 and V is TRBV9; a weak D match, TRBD2 (7 bases). Trimming removed 3 bases from V and 8 bases from J, with 18 bases in between. The CDR3 has 15 residues. Germline V gives CDR1 SGDLS, CDR2 YYNGEE. CDR3 DNA sequence: TGTGCCAGCAGCGACGGGGGGCCTGGGATCGATGAGCAGTTCTTC. This gives the protein CASSDGGPGIDEQFF.

This clone was recorded a few times. The chain carries TRBV10-3 and TRBJ2-7; possibly TRBD2 for D (8 bases). Germline loops: CDR1 ENHRY, CDR2 SYGVKD. The CDR3 runs 13 residues. Trimming removed 10 bases at V and 2 bases at J, with 15 bases between. CDR3 sequence (DNA): TGTGCCACGGGAGGGACAGCTGCCTACGAGCAGTACTTC. Translating it yields CATGGTAAYEQYF.

The chain combines TRBV29-1 with TRBJ1-1, with a possible D match to TRBD1 (6 bases). V was trimmed by 4 bases and J by 7 bases, leaving 13 bases between them. Germline-derived CDR1 and CDR2 are SQVTM and ANQGSEA. This CDR3 is built from 12 residues. The CDR3 protein is CSVVSGGLEAFF. The CDR3 coding sequence is TGCAGCGTTGTTTCGGGGGGCCTTGAAGCTTTCTTT. The complete variable domain, with remaining parts taken from reference TRBV29-1 and TRBJ1-1, reads SAVISQKPSRDICQRGTSLTIQCQVDSQVTMMFWYRQQPGQSLTLIATANQGSEATYESGFVIDKFPISRPNLTFSTLTVSNMSPEDSSIYLCSVVSGGLEAFFGQGTRLTVV.

This clone has a handful of counts. The gene calls are TRBV14 and TRBJ2-3; tentatively, D is TRBD2 (6 bases). Trimming left V 1 base short and J 10 bases short, with 12 bases between. The CDR3 spans 13 residues. Germline-derived CDR1 and CDR2 are SGHDN and FVKESK. CDR3 sequence reads: CASSQGGGVAQYF. In DNA form, the CDR3 reads TGTGCCAGCAGCCAAGGAGGCGGGGTGGCGCAGTATTTT.

In this sample, this clone turned up many times. This chain connects TRBV29-1 to TRBJ1-1; D possibly corresponds to TRBD1 (5 bases). Per germline, CDR1 SQVTM and CDR2 ANQGSEA. This CDR3 has 12 residues. V dropped 6 bases and J dropped 5 bases, with 13 bases sitting between them. DNA for the CDR3: TGCAGCGTCGTAAGGGGAGGTACTGAAGCTTTCTTT. It yields the protein CSVVRGGTEAFF.

This clone has more than one count but fewer than ten. The chain uses TRBV5-1 and TRBJ2-2; the D is unclear. The V gene lost 4 bases and the J gene lost 3 bases, with 16 bases spanning the gap. The V gene's germline CDR1 is SGHRS and CDR2 YFSETQ. The CDR3 has 16 residues. Here the CDR3 DNA reads TGCGCCAGCAGCGGCCCACTCAAGGAGCACACCGGGGAGCTGTTTTTT. This codes for CASSGPLKEHTGELFF.

V usage is TRBV7-2 and J usage is TRBJ2-3; possibly TRBD2 for D (6 bases). The CDR3 spans 14 residues. CDR1 and CDR2 from the germline V gene are SGHTA and FQGNSA. V gave up 3 bases and J gave up 5 bases, with 12 bases separating them. CDR3: CASSFGLAQDTQYF. The CDR3 DNA reads as TGTGCCAGCAGCTTTGGGCTAGCGCAAGATACGCAGTATTTT. Combining the CDR3 with reference TRBV7-2 and TRBJ2-3 gives the whole variable domain GAGVSQSPSNKVTEKGKDVELRCDPISGHTALYWYRQSLGQGLEFLIYFQGNSAPDKSGLPSDRFSAERTGGSVSTLTIQRTQQEDSAVYLCASSFGLAQDTQYFGPGTRLTVL.